A selection of T cell receptor beta chains follows, all from one sample in a study of early T cells in non-severe SARS-CoV-2 infection. Each CDR3 protein is one row after TCRdb ran MiXCR on the 5' RACE reads. The table includes roughly 25,000 distinct CDR3 sequences, approximately 5.1% detected once. Sequencing was done on a sample of whole blood. These receptors were taken from an adult who was a healthcare worker with PCR-confirmed SARS-CoV-2 infection or an uninfected control (not recorded which). The CDR3 runs from the conserved cysteine through the conserved F or W.

j_call	v_call	cdr3_aa
TRBJ2-3	TRBV3-1	CASSQDGTSGYLTDTQYF
TRBJ2-7	TRBV9	CASSERDNYEQYF
TRBJ1-2	TRBV12-3/TRBV12-4	CASSFIVWGRYGYTF
TRBJ1-5	TRBV7-8	CASSPRRGNQPQHF
TRBJ2-4	TRBV30	CAWITGGFGKNIQYF
TRBJ2-2	TRBV29-1	CSVGGSYTGELFF
TRBJ2-1	TRBV2	CASSESGRGWNEQFF
TRBJ2-7	TRBV6-1	CASTGQGGTYEQYF
TRBJ2-1	TRBV7-6	CASSLLLSSYNEQFF
TRBJ1-1	TRBV20-1	CSAGPPGQGAITFF
TRBJ2-7	TRBV7-9	CASSLWTGDEQYF
TRBJ2-1	TRBV29-1	CSAEGLAGGKYEQFF
TRBJ1-5	TRBV30	CAWSSPQGDSQPQHF
TRBJ2-7	TRBV12-3/TRBV12-4	CASTRQGSYEQYF
TRBJ1-2	TRBV4-3	CASSQGTGSTKYGYTF
TRBJ1-5	TRBV7-9	CASSFSSGSFGNQPQHF
TRBJ2-2	TRBV12-3/TRBV12-4	CASSPGQGRLNTGELFF
TRBJ1-2	TRBV12-3/TRBV12-4	CASSRDRGKSGYTF
TRBJ1-5	TRBV12-3/TRBV12-4	CASSWGHTRSRSQPQHF
TRBJ2-2	TRBV9	CASSPHDTGELFF
TRBJ2-1	TRBV29-1	CSASLTGYEQFF
TRBJ1-1	TRBV4-1	CASSQRTDNTEAFF
TRBJ1-2	TRBV5-1	CASSLDAEYGYTF
TRBJ2-7	TRBV7-2	CASSPAGTVYEQYF
TRBJ2-1	TRBV7-2	CASSLWRGGLNEQFF
TRBJ2-3	TRBV30	CAWSAGRLAGYF
TRBJ2-3	TRBV5-1	CASSLRGLQADTQYF
TRBJ1-2	TRBV20-1	CSADGTLTNYGYTF
TRBJ1-2	TRBV5-5	CASSRQGTAYGYTF
TRBJ2-6	TRBV20-1	CSARSLSGANVLTF
TRBJ2-7	TRBV6-1	CASSVAQGLSYEQYF
TRBJ2-7	TRBV18	CASSPGESYEQYF
TRBJ1-6	TRBV9	CASTEEAGFDSPLHF
TRBJ2-3	TRBV2	CASGGGATDTQYF
TRBJ2-7	TRBV29-1	CSVEGGTRDYEQYF
TRBJ2-3	TRBV2	CASSEGFTDTQYF
TRBJ2-7	TRBV3-1	CASSQPSSYEQYF
TRBJ1-1	TRBV29-1	CSVATGGRGTEAFF
TRBJ2-7	TRBV5-1	CASSLDMSSYEQYF
TRBJ1-3	TRBV3-1	CASSQVGTGFGNTIYF
TRBJ1-2	TRBV2	CASSEAISGYTF
TRBJ2-7	TRBV30	CAWSVSGQSYEQYF
TRBJ2-5	TRBV25-1	CASSEPGVIVTQYF
TRBJ2-7	TRBV20-1	CSAGTGTHEQYF
TRBJ1-3	TRBV5-1	CASSPSGHTIYF
TRBJ1-1	TRBV10-3	CAISESGGNTEAFF
TRBJ2-1	TRBV7-2	CASSLTAGPNEQFF
TRBJ1-2	TRBV5-1	CASSLAGIYGYTF
TRBJ2-5	TRBV6-5	CASSFGTSPETQYF
TRBJ1-6	TRBV11-2	CASSLLVSGSDYNSPLHF
TRBJ1-5	TRBV10-3	CAISEGGYRGPGPQHF
TRBJ2-1	TRBV4-3	CASSQEGLAGGLGEQFF
TRBJ2-7	TRBV7-9	CASSLVGYEQYF
TRBJ2-1	TRBV20-1	CSAPLAGGPTTYNEQFF
TRBJ1-4	TRBV7-9	CASSVTRGGVEKLFF
TRBJ2-7	TRBV7-2	CASSPTSGGTYEQYF
TRBJ2-7	TRBV6-5	CASSYFGGYEQYF